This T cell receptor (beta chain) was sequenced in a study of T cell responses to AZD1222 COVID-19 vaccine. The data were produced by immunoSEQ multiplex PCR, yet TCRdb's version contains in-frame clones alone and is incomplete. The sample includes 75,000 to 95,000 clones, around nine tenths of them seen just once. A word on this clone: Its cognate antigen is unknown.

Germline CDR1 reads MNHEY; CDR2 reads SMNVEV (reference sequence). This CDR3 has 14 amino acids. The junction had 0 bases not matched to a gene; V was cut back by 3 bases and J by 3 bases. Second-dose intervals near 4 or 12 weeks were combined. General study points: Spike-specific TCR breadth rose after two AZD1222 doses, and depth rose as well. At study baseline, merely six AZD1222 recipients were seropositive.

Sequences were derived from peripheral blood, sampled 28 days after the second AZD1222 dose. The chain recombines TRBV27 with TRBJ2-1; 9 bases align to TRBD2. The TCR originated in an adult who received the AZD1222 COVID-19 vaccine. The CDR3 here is CASSLTSGYNEQFF. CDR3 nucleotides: TGTGCCAGCAGTTTGACTAGCGGCTACAATGAGCAGTTCTTC.